These T cell receptor beta chains were read from a single sample in a study of blood T cell repertoires in COVID-19. Profiled with immunoSEQ multiplex PCR; TCRdb holds only in-frame clones, not every one. There are about 120,000 clones in the sample; approximately 80% occur only once, and 2% to 3% lies in the top ten. The sequenced sample was peripheral blood. The receptor source for this set is a man aged 50 to 60 with acute or convalescent COVID-19. Both conserved end residues are part of each CDR3. Each record gives: clone size, D gene, J gene, V gene, CDR3 DNA, CDR3 protein. The D gene is left open where the match is weak. Clone size is not always given. Where it is, it says once, few, many or a class for expanded clones.

abundance: NA
d_gene: NA
j_gene: TRBJ1-6
v_gene: TRBV28
CDR3nt: TGTGCCAGCAGTCCTCCGACACCCAGCTCCTATAATTCACCCCTCCACTTT
CDR3aa: CASSPPTPSSYNSPLHF

abundance: NA
d_gene: TRBD1
j_gene: TRBJ1-5
v_gene: TRBV19
CDR3nt: TGTGCCAGTAGTATCCGGGACAGGGAGAGTCAGCCCCAGCATTTT
CDR3aa: CASSIRDRESQPQHF

abundance: NA
d_gene: NA
j_gene: TRBJ1-2
v_gene: TRBV28
CDR3nt: TGTGCCAGCAGTTTACAATTTCGTGGGGGGGACGGCTACACCTTC
CDR3aa: CASSLQFRGGDGYTF

abundance: NA
d_gene: NA
j_gene: TRBJ2-7
v_gene: TRBV5-1
CDR3nt: TGCGCCAGCAGCTTACCTGACAGCTCCTACGAGCAGTACTTC
CDR3aa: CASSLPDSSYEQYF

abundance: NA
d_gene: TRBD1
j_gene: TRBJ1-1
v_gene: TRBV5-6
CDR3nt: TGTGCCAGCAGCCATACAGGGGCTGAAGCTTTCTTT
CDR3aa: CASSHTGAEAFF

abundance: NA
d_gene: NA
j_gene: TRBJ1-5
v_gene: TRBV19
CDR3nt: TGTGCCAGTAGTATAGGGGGCAGAACCAATCAGCCCCAGCATTTT
CDR3aa: CASSIGGRTNQPQHF

abundance: NA
d_gene: TRBD2
j_gene: TRBJ2-2
v_gene: TRBV6-6
CDR3nt: TGTGCCAGCGGCCTTAGCGGGGACTACCACACCGGGGAGCTGTTTTTT
CDR3aa: CASGLSGDYHTGELFF

abundance: few
d_gene: TRBD1
j_gene: TRBJ1-6
v_gene: TRBV15
CDR3nt: TGTGCCACCAGCCAGGACAGGAAACCTAGTTCACCCCTCCACTTT
CDR3aa: CATSQDRKPSSPLHF

abundance: NA
d_gene: TRBD2
j_gene: TRBJ2-1
v_gene: TRBV5-6
CDR3nt: TGTGCCAGCAGCTTTAGGACTAGCTCCTACAATGAGCAGTTCTTC
CDR3aa: CASSFRTSSYNEQFF

abundance: NA
d_gene: NA
j_gene: TRBJ2-6
v_gene: TRBV13
CDR3nt: TGTGCCAGCAGCCCCCACGGGTCAGGGGCCAACGTCCTGACTTTC
CDR3aa: CASSPHGSGANVLTF

abundance: NA
d_gene: NA
j_gene: TRBJ2-1
v_gene: TRBV9
CDR3nt: TGTGCCAGCAGCGTAGAAGCCGTAGACACCTACAATGAGCAGTTCTTC
CDR3aa: CASSVEAVDTYNEQFF

abundance: NA
d_gene: NA
j_gene: TRBJ1-1
v_gene: TRBV7-9
CDR3nt: TGTGCCAGCAGCCCGGCTAGAGTGAACACTGAAGCTTTCTTT
CDR3aa: CASSPARVNTEAFF

abundance: NA
d_gene: TRBD2
j_gene: TRBJ2-1
v_gene: TRBV11-2
CDR3nt: TGTGCCAGCAGCTTAGATCGGGGACTAGCGGGGTGGGTTGAGCAGTTCTTC
CDR3aa: CASSLDRGLAGWVEQFF

abundance: NA
d_gene: TRBD2
j_gene: TRBJ2-3
v_gene: TRBV7-9
CDR3nt: TGTGCCAGCAGCCCGCCCGGGACTAGCGGAACAGATACGCAGTATTTT
CDR3aa: CASSPPGTSGTDTQYF

abundance: NA
d_gene: TRBD1
j_gene: TRBJ2-7
v_gene: TRBV9
CDR3nt: TGTGCCAGCAGCGCCTCTGCCGGGACAGGCTACGAGCAGTACTTC
CDR3aa: CASSASAGTGYEQYF

abundance: NA
d_gene: NA
j_gene: TRBJ2-7
v_gene: TRBV5-6
CDR3nt: TGTGCCAGCAACGCGCGGGGGCTGGACGAGCAGTACTTC
CDR3aa: CASNARGLDEQYF

abundance: NA
d_gene: TRBD1
j_gene: TRBJ1-2
v_gene: TRBV27
CDR3nt: TGTGCCAGCAGTTTTACAGGACAGGGGAAAGATGGCTACACCTTC
CDR3aa: CASSFTGQGKDGYTF

abundance: NA
d_gene: NA
j_gene: TRBJ1-1
v_gene: TRBV7-9
CDR3nt: TGTGCCAGCAGCTTAGATCTCTTTGAGAAGGCTTTCTTT
CDR3aa: CASSLDLFEKAFF

abundance: NA
d_gene: TRBD2
j_gene: TRBJ2-4
v_gene: TRBV28
CDR3nt: TGTGCCAGCAGTCCTCTCCTAGCGGGAGGGATTTTAGCCAAAAACATTCAGTACTTC
CDR3aa: CASSPLLAGGILAKNIQYF

abundance: NA
d_gene: NA
j_gene: TRBJ1-5
v_gene: TRBV6-5
CDR3nt: TGTGCCAGCGCCTTAGGCGGAAATCAGCCCCAGCATTTT
CDR3aa: CASALGGNQPQHF

abundance: once
d_gene: NA
j_gene: TRBJ1-3
v_gene: TRBV28
CDR3nt: TGTGCCAGCAGTTTTAATGGAAACACCATATATTTT
CDR3aa: CASSFNGNTIYF

abundance: NA
d_gene: NA
j_gene: TRBJ2-7
v_gene: TRBV15
CDR3nt: TGTGCCACCAGCAGAGATCTCGGAGGGCTCGGCTACGAGCAGTACTTC
CDR3aa: CATSRDLGGLGYEQYF

abundance: NA
d_gene: TRBD1
j_gene: TRBJ1-2
v_gene: TRBV7-8
CDR3nt: TGTGCCAGCAGCCCCAGAGGAGAGGGGGCGTCTGGCTACACCTTC
CDR3aa: CASSPRGEGASGYTF

abundance: once
d_gene: TRBD1
j_gene: TRBJ1-1
v_gene: TRBV5-1
CDR3nt: TGCGCCAGCAGCACAGGGGGCGGGACTGAAGCTTTCTTT
CDR3aa: CASSTGGGTEAFF